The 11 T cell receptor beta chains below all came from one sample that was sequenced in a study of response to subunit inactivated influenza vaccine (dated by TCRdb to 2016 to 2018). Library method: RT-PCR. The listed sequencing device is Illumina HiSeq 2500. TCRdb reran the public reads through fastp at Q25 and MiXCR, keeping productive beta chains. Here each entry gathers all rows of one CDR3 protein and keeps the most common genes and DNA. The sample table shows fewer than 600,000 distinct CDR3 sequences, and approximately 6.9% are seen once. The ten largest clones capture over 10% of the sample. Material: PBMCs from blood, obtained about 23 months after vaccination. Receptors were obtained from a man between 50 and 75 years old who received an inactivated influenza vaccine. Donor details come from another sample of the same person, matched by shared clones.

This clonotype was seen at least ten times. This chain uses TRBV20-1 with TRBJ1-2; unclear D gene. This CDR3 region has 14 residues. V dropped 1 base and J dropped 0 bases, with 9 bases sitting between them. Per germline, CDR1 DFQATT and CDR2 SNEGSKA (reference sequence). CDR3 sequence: CSARVVSSNYGYTF. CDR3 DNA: TGCAGTGCTAGAGTCGTCTCCTCTAACTATGGCTACACCTTC.

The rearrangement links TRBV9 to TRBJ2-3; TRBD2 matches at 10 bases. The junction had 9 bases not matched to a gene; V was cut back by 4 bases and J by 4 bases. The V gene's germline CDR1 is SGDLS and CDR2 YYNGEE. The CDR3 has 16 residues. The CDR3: CASSTTLAGNADTQYF. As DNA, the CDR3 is TGTGCCAGCAGCACCACACTAGCGGGGAACGCAGATACGCAGTATTTT.

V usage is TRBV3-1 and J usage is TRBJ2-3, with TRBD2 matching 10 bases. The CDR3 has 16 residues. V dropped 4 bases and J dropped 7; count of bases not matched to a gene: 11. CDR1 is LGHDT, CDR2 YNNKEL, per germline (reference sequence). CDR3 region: CASSRRTSGKQYTQYF. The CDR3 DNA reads TGTGCCAGCAGCCGACGGACTAGCGGAAAGCAGTATACGCAGTATTTT.

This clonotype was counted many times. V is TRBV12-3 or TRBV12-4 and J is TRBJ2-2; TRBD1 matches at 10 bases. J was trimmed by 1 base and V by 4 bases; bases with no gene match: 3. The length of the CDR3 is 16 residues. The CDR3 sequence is CASSSRTGGNTGELFF. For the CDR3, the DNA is TGTGCCAGCAGTTCCCGGACAGGGGGGAACACCGGGGAGCTGTTTTTT.

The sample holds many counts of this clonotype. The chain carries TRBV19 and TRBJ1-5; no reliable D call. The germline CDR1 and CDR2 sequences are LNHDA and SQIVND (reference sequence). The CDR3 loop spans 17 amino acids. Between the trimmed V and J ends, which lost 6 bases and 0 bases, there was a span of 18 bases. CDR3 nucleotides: TGTGCCAGTAGGATTAAAACAGCAGATTATAGCAATCAGCCCCAGCATTTT. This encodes CASRIKTADYSNQPQHF.

CDR3 sequence: CSAKGGGSYGYTF. The CDR3 DNA sequence: TGCAGTGCCAAGGGGGGGGGTTCCTATGGCTACACCTTC. The chain has TRBV20-1 and TRBJ1-2, with D possibly matching TRBD1 (6 bases). Looked up from germline, CDR1 is DFQATT and CDR2 is SNEGSKA (reference sequence). Trimming shortened V by 6 bases and J by 4 bases, and 15 bases separated the two germline ends. The CDR3 has 13 amino acids.

The CDR3 DNA follows: TGTGCCAGTAGTACCGGACTAGCGGGATCCTACGAGCAGTACTTC. This codes for CASSTGLAGSYEQYF. The rearrangement links TRBV19 to TRBJ2-7; 12 bases match TRBD2. Trimming took 4 bases from V and 1 from J; bases not matched to a gene: 2. The CDR3 length is 15 residues. Germline lookup yields CDR1 LNHDA and CDR2 SQIVND (reference sequence).

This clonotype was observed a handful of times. The CDR3 here is CASSFNLFTGELFF. The CDR3 region has the DNA TGTGCCAGCAGTTTCAACTTATTCACCGGGGAGCTGTTTTTT. This chain connects TRBV6-5 to TRBJ2-2; D gene ambiguous. This CDR3 contains 14 residues. Looked up from germline, CDR1 is MNHEY and CDR2 is SVGAGI. V was cut by 4 bases and J by 4 bases, with 10 bases left in between.

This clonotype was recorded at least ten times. The CDR3 loop is CASSFMGLAGVYNEQFF. CDR3 DNA sequence: TGCGCCAGCAGCTTTATGGGACTAGCGGGGGTGTACAATGAGCAGTTCTTC. The genes are TRBV5-1 and TRBJ2-1; 14 bases map to TRBD2. After removal of 2 bases from V and 4 bases from J, the junction contained 5 bases not matched to a gene. The CDR3 extends over 17 amino acids. CDR1 and CDR2 from the germline V gene are SGHRS and YFSETQ.

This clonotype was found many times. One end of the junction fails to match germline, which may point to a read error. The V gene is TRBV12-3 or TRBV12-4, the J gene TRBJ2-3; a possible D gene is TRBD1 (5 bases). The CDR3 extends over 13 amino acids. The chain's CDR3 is CASSSRGTDTQYF. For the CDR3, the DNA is TGCGCCAGCAGCTCCAGGGGCACAGATACGCAGTATTTT.

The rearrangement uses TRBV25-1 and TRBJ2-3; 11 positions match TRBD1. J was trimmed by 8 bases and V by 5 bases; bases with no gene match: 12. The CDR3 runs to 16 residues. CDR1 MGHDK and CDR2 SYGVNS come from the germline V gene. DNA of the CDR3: TGTGCCAGCAGTTCCGGTGGGACAGGGGGGCCGGGTACGCAGTATTTT. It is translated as CASSSGGTGGPGTQYF.